The rows below give T cell receptor beta chains drawn from one sample of a study of beta chain features in type 1 diabetes. Here immunoSEQ multiplex PCR was the method, and the copy in TCRdb shows in-frame clones only, minus some. The sample lists about 900,000 clones, 15% to 20% seen once, with 0.023% in the top ten. Source material: naive CD4+ T cells from blood. These receptors all stem from a woman under 30 in good health. CDR3s leave out the opening cysteine and the closing phenylalanine or tryptophan. Fields, in order: J gene, V gene, CDR3 protein.

>TRBJ2-5|TRBV7-2
ASSSGLAEIETQY
>TRBJ2-7|TRBV2
ASSDGVYEQY
>TRBJ2-7|TRBV7-2
ASSLTSGSYEQY
>TRBJ2-7|TRBV7-2
ASSSRTGTYEQY
>TRBJ2-3|TRBV5-1
ASSRGEITDTQY
>TRBJ1-1|TRBV18
ASSLQGSGNTEAF
>TRBJ1-1|TRBV14
ASSQGIRANTEAF
>TRBJ2-2|TRBV5-1
ASSSVRNTGELF
>TRBJ2-5|TRBV29-1
SVLGSGTVGEQY
>TRBJ2-7|TRBV6-6
ASSYEQGDGYEQY
>-|TRBV25-1
ASRKGQGRHEQY
>TRBJ1-1|TRBV28
ASSSTVARDTEAF
>TRBJ1-5|TRBV28
ASSPGQHNQPQH
>TRBJ2-5|TRBV5-5
ASNQGARETQY
>TRBJ2-1|TRBV7-9
ASSSQYNEQF
>TRBJ2-2|TRBV5-1
ASSFGLETGELF
>TRBJ1-5|TRBV4-1
ASSQPQDNQPQH
>TRBJ2-1|TRBV5-1
ASSHRDGGNEQF